The rows below give T cell receptor beta chains drawn from one sample of a study of blood T cell repertoires in COVID-19. Profiling relied on immunoSEQ multiplex PCR, and the TCRdb table lists in-frame clones only, not all of them. Of some 240,000 clones in the sample, approximately 84% were seen once. The sequenced material came from PBMCs or T cells enriched from blood (not recorded which). These TCRs come from a middle-aged man who had recovered from COVID-19. Both conserved end residues are part of each CDR3. D genes are given only for firm matches. A clone size is listed for some rows: how often the clone was seen (once, few, many), or a class if it is expanded.

D: .
size: .
J: TRBJ2-1
V: TRBV9
DNA: TGTGCCAGCAGCGTAGATCCCACAGCCTCCCGGAACAATGAGCAGTTCTTC
CDR3: CASSVDPTASRNNEQFF

D: .
size: .
J: TRBJ2-1
V: TRBV5-1
DNA: TGCGCCAGCAGCTTGGCTGAGAGGTCCGGCTACAATGAGCAGTTCTTC
CDR3: CASSLAERSGYNEQFF

D: .
size: .
J: TRBJ2-7
V: TRBV6-2/TRBV6-3
DNA: TGTGCCAGCAGTTACAATAGCGTCCCCTACGAGCAGTACTTC
CDR3: CASSYNSVPYEQYF

D: TRBD1
size: .
J: TRBJ2-7
V: TRBV18
DNA: TGTGCCAGCTCACCGACAGGGCACGAGCAGTACTTC
CDR3: CASSPTGHEQYF

D: TRBD1
size: .
J: TRBJ2-4
V: TRBV5-4
DNA: TGTGCCAGCAGCCCAGGGACAGGGAAAGACATTCAGTACTTC
CDR3: CASSPGTGKDIQYF

D: TRBD1
size: once
J: TRBJ2-7
V: TRBV5-4
DNA: TGTGCCAGCAGCCATAGGACAGGAGGCTACGAGCAGTACTTC
CDR3: CASSHRTGGYEQYF

D: TRBD2
size: .
J: TRBJ2-7
V: TRBV10-3
DNA: TGTGCCATCCGCAATAGCGGGAGTATGGACGAGCAGTACTTC
CDR3: CAIRNSGSMDEQYF

D: .
size: .
J: TRBJ1-4
V: TRBV9
DNA: TGTGCCAGCAGCTCGGGGTTTGAGGAAAAACTGTTTTTT
CDR3: CASSSGFEEKLFF

D: .
size: .
J: TRBJ2-1
V: TRBV5-5
DNA: TGTGCCAGCAGCTTGTCCAGGGGCCCTCACAATGAGCAGTTCTTC
CDR3: CASSLSRGPHNEQFF

D: TRBD1
size: .
J: TRBJ1-4
V: TRBV6-1
DNA: TGTGCCAGCAGTGAACTACAGGGGTTTGAAAAACTGTTTTTT
CDR3: CASSELQGFEKLFF

D: TRBD1
size: .
J: TRBJ2-1
V: TRBV6-1
DNA: TGTGCCAGCAGTGAAGGGACTAGGTACAGGGGGCTCAATGAGCAGTTCTTC
CDR3: CASSEGTRYRGLNEQFF

D: TRBD1
size: .
J: TRBJ2-4
V: TRBV2
DNA: TGTGCCAGCAGTCCGGGACAGGGTGTCATTCAGTACTTC
CDR3: CASSPGQGVIQYF

D: .
size: .
J: TRBJ2-7
V: TRBV13
DNA: TGTGCCAGCAGCTTAGAAAGGGGTCCCTACGAGCAGTACTTC
CDR3: CASSLERGPYEQYF

D: .
size: .
J: TRBJ2-7
V: TRBV12-3/TRBV12-4
DNA: TGTGCCAGCAGTCTTACTAGTATTGGGCAGTACTTC
CDR3: CASSLTSIGQYF

D: TRBD1
size: .
J: TRBJ1-4
V: TRBV11-2
DNA: TGTGCCAGCAGCTTAGAAAGGGGGCAAAGGTCAACTAATGAAAAACTGTTTTTT
CDR3: CASSLERGQRSTNEKLFF

D: .
size: .
J: TRBJ1-5
V: TRBV6-5
DNA: TGTGCCAGCACCTTCGACAGATATAGCAATCAGCCCCAGCATTTT
CDR3: CASTFDRYSNQPQHF

D: TRBD1
size: .
J: TRBJ2-5
V: TRBV24-1
DNA: TGTGCCACCAGTGAGCCCCCCGGGACAGGGCGGCGCGAGACCCAGTACTTC
CDR3: CATSEPPGTGRRETQYF